What follows is one T cell receptor (beta chain) and its context. The data belong to a study of blood T cell repertoires in COVID-19. About the research overall: Sample material is recorded as cDNA or gDNA derived from T cells, B-cell-depleted T cells, or PBMCs.

Authors' processing steps: Amplified reference gene primers provided the basis for estimating nucleated cell counts. Assay: immunoSEQ multiplex PCR; the TCRdb copy retains only in-frame clones and omits some. V, J and clone size are taken as reported in that table, and D and trimming were inferred from the DNA itself. This table holds about 24,000 clones, roughly 86% found once. This CDR3 has 16 amino acids. V was shortened by 6 bases and J by 8 bases, with 26 bases between the two germline ends. Germline V gene sequence: CDR1 SQVTM, CDR2 ANQGSEA. V gene TRBV29-1 combines with J gene TRBJ2-1; a possible D gene is TRBD1 (6 bases). The clonotype comes from a man aged 50-59 years with active COVID-19. The sequencing input was peripheral blood. The CDR3 region has the DNA TGCAGCGTCTCCCACTCCGGCTTGGCACAGGGCGATGAGCAGTTCTTC. As protein: CSVSHSGLAQGDEQFF.